The next 32 T cell receptor beta chains were all read from a single sample in a study of vaccination and CD4 T cells after COVID-19. The treatment here: approximately nine-day PBMC culture with coronavirus spike peptide pools or control peptides (ViraFEST assay). These receptors have no identified antigens. Sequencing of cultured CD4+ T cell DNA used the Oncomine TCR Beta short-read assay. TCRdb itself ran the PCR reads through MiXCR, one entry per CDR3 protein. Seen here are fewer than 25,000 distinct CDR3 sequences, about two fifths observed once, and the top ten hold around 13%. The material sequenced was CD4+ T cells from blood, cultured in vitro. The receptors were sampled from a human donor who had recovered from COVID-19.

The CDR3 nucleotides read TGTGCCAGCAGCAGCGGGAGCGGGAGATCCTACGAGCAGTACTTC. It codes for CASSSGSGRSYEQYF. The chain employs TRBV11-2 and TRBJ2-7; 8 bases are shared with TRBD2. CDR3 length equals 15 residues. Unmatched junction bases numbered 7, after V lost 5 bases and J lost 1 base. CDR1 is SGHAT and CDR2 is FQNNGV in the germline V gene.

The chain has TRBV11-2 and TRBJ1-2; 10 positions match TRBD1. Germline trimming cut 2 bases from V and 6 bases from J; bases unmatched to any gene: 6. CDR1 SGHAT and CDR2 FQNNGV come from the germline V gene. CDR3 size: 15 residues. The CDR3 protein is CASSLTGQGNHGYTF. As DNA, the CDR3 is TGTGCCAGCAGCTTAACGGGACAGGGGAATCATGGCTACACCTTC.

The V gene is TRBV7-8, the J gene TRBJ1-5; D gene ambiguous. The CDR3 has 15 amino acids. Per the germline V gene, CDR1 is SGHVS and CDR2 is FQNEAQ. Between the trimmed V and J ends, which lost 5 bases and 0 bases, there was a span of 11 bases. CDR3 sequence: CASSDIRNSNQPQHF. Written as DNA, the CDR3 is TGTGCCAGCAGCGATATTAGGAATAGCAATCAGCCCCAGCATTTT.

This clonotype was recorded a few times. The V gene is TRBV7-9, the J gene TRBJ1-1, with D maybe TRBD1 (6 bases). The germline CDR1 and CDR2 sequences are SEHNR and FQNEAQ (reference sequence). V was shortened by 5 bases and J by 3 bases, with 13 bases between the two germline ends. The CDR3 runs to 14 residues. CDR3 amino acids: CASSHSHRDTEAFF. CDR3 DNA sequence: TGTGCCAGCAGCCACTCCCACAGGGACACTGAAGCTTTCTTT. Variable domain in full (rest from reference TRBV7-9 and TRBJ1-1): DTGVSQNPRHKITKRGQNVTFRCDPISEHNRLYWYRQTLGQGPEFLTYFQNEAQLEKSRLLSDRFSAERPKGSFSTLEIQRTEQGDSAMYLCASSHSHRDTEAFFGQGTRLTVV.

Only a few counts were recorded for this clonotype. V and J are TRBV10-3 and TRBJ2-7, with 10 bases lining up with TRBD1. The CDR3 is 17 amino acids. Germline V CDR1 and CDR2: ENHRY, SYGVKD. Trimming removed 4 bases from V and 3 bases from J; junction bases left unmatched: 12. CDR3 sequence: CAISGQGAGLVDYEQYF. CDR3 coding DNA: TGTGCCATCAGTGGACAGGGGGCAGGGTTGGTAGACTACGAGCAGTACTTC.

The genes are TRBV29-1 and TRBJ2-7, with 9 nucleotides matching TRBD2. This CDR3 has 13 amino acids. With 7 bases clipped from V and 3 bases from J, the junction kept 7 bases outside the gene matches. Germline CDR1 and CDR2: SQVTM and ANQGSEA. The CDR3 region has the DNA TGCAGCGCACGCGGGAGGGGAAACTACGAGCAGTACTTC. It encodes CSARGRGNYEQYF.

Points on this clonotype: The junction departs from the called germline gene at one end, perhaps through a read error. The chain employs TRBV5-4 and TRBJ2-5; D call uncertain. CDR1 and CDR2 from the germline V gene are SGHNT and YYREEE (reference sequence). This CDR3 spans 11 amino acids. In DNA form, the CDR3 reads TGTGCCAGCGGCTTAGGGGAGACCCAGTACTTC. This gives the protein CASGLGETQYF.

The chain uses TRBV25-1 and TRBJ1-5; the D is unclear. The CDR3 is 15 residues long. The V end lost 1 base, the J end lost 4 bases, and 11 bases lay between the germline ends. Germline-derived CDR1 and CDR2 are MGHDK and SYGVNS. CDR3 loop: CASSEWAPLNQPQHF. The DNA of the CDR3 is TGTGCCAGCAGTGAATGGGCCCCATTAAATCAGCCCCAGCATTTT.

The chain uses TRBV20-1 and TRBJ2-2; 10 nucleotides agree with TRBD1. Germline loops: CDR1 DFQATT, CDR2 SNEGSKA (reference sequence). Germline trimming cut 1 base from V and 3 bases from J; bases unmatched to any gene: 5. The CDR3 runs to 16 residues. The CDR3 DNA is TGCAGTGCTAGAGGGGGACAGGGGTCGCACACCGGGGAGCTGTTTTTT. Protein: CSARGGQGSHTGELFF.

This clonotype was picked up a small number of times. The rearrangement links TRBV4-3 to TRBJ1-6; a possible D gene is TRBD1 (5 bases). V gave up 1 base and J gave up 10 bases, with 17 bases separating them. This CDR3 contains 16 residues. Germline CDR1 LGHNA, CDR2 YSLEER. In DNA form, the CDR3 reads TGCGCCAGCAGCCAAGGAAGACAGAGGAGGGACTCACCCCTCCACTTT. Translation gives CASSQGRQRRDSPLHF.

This clonotype was counted between two and nine times. The rearrangement links TRBV4-3 to TRBJ1-2; the match to TRBD1 covers 7 bases. V gave up 3 bases and J gave up 3 bases; unmatched junction bases: 10. Per germline, CDR1 LGHNA and CDR2 YSLEER. The CDR3 runs to 16 residues. Here the CDR3 DNA reads TGCGCCAGCAGCCAGGTCCCAGGGGGTGCCGACTATGGCTACACCTTC. Its protein is CASSQVPGGADYGYTF.

The rearrangement joins TRBV28 to TRBJ2-7; a weak D match, TRBD1 (6 bases). V lost 6 bases and J 3 bases, leaving 12 bases between the germline ends. The CDR3 totals 13 residues. Germline V gene sequence: CDR1 MDHEN, CDR2 SYDVKM. DNA of the CDR3: TGTGCCAGCAGCCAGACAGGAAACTACGAGCAGTACTTC. Amino acids: CASSQTGNYEQYF.

This clonotype was seen once. The chain joins TRBV28 to TRBJ1-1; D ambiguous. Germline CDR1 reads MDHEN; CDR2 reads SYDVKM. This CDR3 comprises 16 residues. V was pared by 5 bases and J by 1 base, with 17 bases between. The CDR3: CASSPHGRSGNTEAFF. The DNA of the CDR3 is TGTGCCAGCAGTCCCCACGGGAGGAGTGGGAACACTGAAGCTTTCTTT.

The chain employs TRBV6-5 and TRBJ1-3; 7 bases are shared with TRBD1. CDR1 and CDR2 from the germline V gene are MNHEY and SVGAGI. V shed 0 bases and J 0 bases; nucleotides not matched to a gene: 5. This CDR3 has 17 residues. This CDR3 is CASSYSGTVFSGNTIYF. The CDR3 DNA is TGTGCCAGCAGTTACTCTGGGACAGTTTTCTCTGGAAACACCATATATTTT.

This clonotype was detected only a few times. The chain links TRBV4-1 to TRBJ1-5; D call uncertain. From germline, CDR1 is MGHRA and CDR2 YSYEKL. V was shortened by 0 bases and J by 4 bases, with 7 bases between the two germline ends. The CDR3 sequence is 14 residues long. The CDR3 is CASSQEPNNQPQHF. DNA for the CDR3: TGCGCCAGCAGCCAAGAACCGAATAATCAGCCCCAGCATTTT.

The CDR3 sequence is CASSWPPAGIYGYTF. The CDR3 DNA is TGTGCCAGCAGCTGGCCCCCGGCAGGGATCTATGGCTACACCTTC. The V call is TRBV28, the J call TRBJ1-2; a weak D match, TRBD1 (5 bases). The CDR3 covers 15 residues. V lost 6 bases, J lost 4 bases, and 18 bases lay in between. The germline V gene encodes CDR1 MDHEN and CDR2 SYDVKM.

This clonotype was seen a few times. This chain connects TRBV19 to TRBJ1-2, with D tentatively TRBD1 (6 bases). V was pared by 5 bases and J by 5 bases, with 15 bases between. The CDR3 runs 14 residues. Germline-derived CDR1 and CDR2 are LNHDA and SQIVND (reference sequence). Written as DNA, the CDR3 is TGTGCCAGTAGTCCCACGGACAGAAGATATGGCTACACCTTC. Translated, it gives CASSPTDRRYGYTF.

This clonotype occurred a few times. The J gene is TRBJ1-2, the V gene TRBV20-1; D is undetermined. This CDR3 contains 12 residues. V dropped 4 bases and J dropped 13 bases, with 19 bases sitting between them. The germline gives CDR1 DFQATT, CDR2 SNEGSKA (reference sequence). CDR3 DNA: TGCAGTGCTAACCCCGAGCTGAGGCGGCCCACCTTC. Protein product: CSANPELRRPTF.

This rearrangement joins TRBV29-1 to TRBJ1-1; a possible D gene is TRBD1 (5 bases). V was pared by 4 bases and J by 1 base, with 10 bases between. Germline CDR1 is SQVTM and CDR2 is ANQGSEA. The CDR3 consists of 13 residues. The CDR3 sequence: CSVAAGTNTEAFF. CDR3 DNA: TGCAGCGTTGCGGCAGGGACGAACACTGAAGCTTTCTTT.

This chain joins TRBV24-1 and TRBJ2-3; D not resolved. From germline, CDR1 is KGHDR and CDR2 SFDVKD. This CDR3 comprises 17 residues. The V and J ends lost 5 bases and 6 bases respectively, with 23 bases between them. CDR3 coding DNA: TGTGCCACCAGTGGTGCTGCAGGCTCCACATTCGGGGATACGCAGTATTTT. This codes for CATSGAAGSTFGDTQYF.

The gene calls are TRBV7-9 and TRBJ2-5; D may be TRBD2 (6 bases). The ends were cut back, 1 base at V and 6 bases at J, with 15 bases in the middle. In germline, CDR1 is SEHNR, CDR2 FQNEAQ (reference sequence). The CDR3 length is 15 residues. CDR3 residues: CASSLGVSGTKTQYF. In DNA, the CDR3 is TGTGCCAGCAGCTTAGGGGTTAGCGGTACAAAGACCCAGTACTTC. The whole variable domain, filled in from reference TRBV7-9 and TRBJ2-5, reads DTGVSQNPRHKITKRGQNVTFRCDPISEHNRLYWYRQTLGQGPEFLTYFQNEAQLEKSRLLSDRFSAERPKGSFSTLEIQRTEQGDSAMYLCASSLGVSGTKTQYFGPGTRLLVL.

J is TRBJ1-1 and V is TRBV20-1; D not resolved. Germline V lookup: CDR1 DFQATT, CDR2 SNEGSKA (reference sequence). CDR3 size: 12 residues. Trimming removed 4 bases at V and 1 base at J, with 7 bases between. CDR3 DNA sequence: TGCAGTGCTAAGGACGGGAACACTGAAGCTTTCTTT. Its protein product is CSAKDGNTEAFF.

This clonotype has only a few counts. V and J are TRBV7-9 and TRBJ1-1, with D possibly matching TRBD1 (6 bases). Trimming took 1 base from V and 3 from J, leaving 15 bases between them. Germline V gene sequence: CDR1 SEHNR, CDR2 FQNEAQ (reference sequence). CDR3 size: 16 residues. The CDR3: CASSLGLGTTDTEAFF. In DNA, the CDR3 is TGTGCCAGCAGCTTAGGACTGGGGACAACGGACACTGAAGCTTTCTTT. The variable domain in full, with the rest retrieved from reference TRBV7-9 and TRBJ1-1, is DTGVSQNPRHKITKRGQNVTFRCDPISEHNRLYWYRQTLGQGPEFLTYFQNEAQLEKSRLLSDRFSAERPKGSFSTLEIQRTEQGDSAMYLCASSLGLGTTDTEAFFGQGTRLTVV.

Note on this clonotype: The junction does not match germline at one end; this may be a read error. This chain links TRBV10-1 with TRBJ2-7, with TRBD2 identical over 11 bases. Germline V gene data show CDR1 as WNHNN and CDR2 as SYGVQD (reference sequence). This CDR3 has 13 residues. The CDR3 DNA sequence: TGCGCCAGCAGTGTTGGACTAGCGGGCGAACTCCGCTTC. Translation gives CASSVGLAGELRF.

This clonotype was seen a handful of times. The rearrangement joins TRBV20-1 to TRBJ2-5; 10 bases line up with TRBD2. CDR1 and CDR2 from the germline V gene are DFQATT and SNEGSKA (reference sequence). Trimming cost V 3 bases and J 4 bases; bases outside gene matches: 11. The CDR3 has 16 residues. CDR3 sequence reads: CSARVMASGSRETQYF. The CDR3 nucleotides are TGCAGTGCTAGGGTCATGGCTAGCGGGAGCCGAGAGACCCAGTACTTC.

This clonotype was observed a handful of times. This chain's CDR3 is CASSREGRMNTEAFF. CDR3 DNA sequence: TGTGCCAGCAGCCGCGAGGGGCGGATGAACACTGAAGCTTTCTTT. This sequence joins TRBV7-2 and TRBJ1-1, with a possible D match to TRBD1 (5 bases). The CDR3 contains 15 residues. V was shortened by 5 bases and J by 0 bases, with 13 bases between the two germline ends. In germline, CDR1 is SGHTA, CDR2 FQGNSA. Together with reference TRBV7-2 and TRBJ1-1, the CDR3 gives the full variable domain: GAGVSQSPSNKVTEKGKDVELRCDPISGHTALYWYRQSLGQGLEFLIYFQGNSAPDKSGLPSDRFSAERTGGSVSTLTIQRTQQEDSAVYLCASSREGRMNTEAFFGQGTRLTVV.

J is TRBJ2-1 and V is TRBV20-1; D call uncertain. Trimming shortened V by 3 bases and J by 4 bases, and 4 bases separated the two germline ends. CDR1 and CDR2 from the germline V gene are DFQATT and SNEGSKA (reference sequence). The CDR3 loop spans 11 amino acids. This CDR3 is CSAREYNEQFF. DNA for the CDR3: TGCAGTGCTAGGGAATACAATGAGCAGTTCTTC.

This clonotype was counted between two and nine times. The chain combines TRBV20-1 with TRBJ2-3, with D possibly being TRBD2 (6 bases). The V gene lost 4 bases and the J gene lost 0 bases, with 17 bases spanning the gap. The CDR3 consists of 16 residues. The germline CDR1 and CDR2 sequences are DFQATT and SNEGSKA (reference sequence). This chain's CDR3 is CSAIGLASRSTDTQYF. CDR3 nucleotides: TGCAGTGCTATCGGGCTAGCGAGCCGTAGCACAGATACGCAGTATTTT.

This clonotype is medium-sized (0.01 to 0.1%). This sequence joins TRBV7-2 and TRBJ1-5; the D gene is possibly TRBD1 (6 bases). This CDR3 is 13 amino acids long. In germline, CDR1 is SGHTA, CDR2 FQGNSA. V shed 5 bases and J shed 4 bases, with 9 bases lying between them. The chain's CDR3 is CASSVRGNQPQHF. The CDR3 coding sequence is TGTGCCAGCAGCGTCAGGGGTAATCAGCCCCAGCATTTT. The whole variable domain, remainder taken from reference TRBV7-2 and TRBJ1-5, is GAGVSQSPSNKVTEKGKDVELRCDPISGHTALYWYRQSLGQGLEFLIYFQGNSAPDKSGLPSDRFSAERTGGSVSTLTIQRTQQEDSAVYLCASSVRGNQPQHFGDGTRLSIL.

This clonotype appeared a few times. The chain joins TRBV20-1 to TRBJ2-2; weak D call: TRBD2 (7 bases). Looked up from germline, CDR1 is DFQATT and CDR2 is SNEGSKA (reference sequence). The CDR3 runs to 16 residues. The ends were cut back, 4 bases at V and 4 bases at J, with 19 bases in the middle. In DNA form, the CDR3 reads TGCAGTGCTAAGCCTCGGGCGGGGGCGATCACCGGGGAGCTGTTTTTT. Translated: CSAKPRAGAITGELFF.

This clonotype showed up just once. The V call is TRBV5-1, the J call TRBJ1-2; D not resolved. The CDR3 totals 13 residues. Germline CDR1 is SGHRS and CDR2 is YFSETQ. V was pared by 0 bases and J by 2 bases, with 5 bases between. The CDR3 DNA sequence: TGCGCCAGCAGCTTGGAGGTGAACTATGGCTACACCTTC. Its protein is CASSLEVNYGYTF.

Remarks on this clonotype: The junction differs from germline at one of its ends, possibly a read error. The CDR3 sequence is CSAGRRPGSSEQYF. The CDR3 DNA is TGCAGTGCCGGCCGGCGGCCGGGGTCCTCCGAGCAGTACTTC. The V call is TRBV20-1, the J call TRBJ2-7; perhaps TRBD2 as D (5 bases). Per germline, CDR1 DFQATT and CDR2 SNEGSKA (reference sequence). CDR3 length equals 14 residues.